Below, one TCR beta chain is given with its context. Some clones are missing from TCRdb's copy, which holds only in-frame ones; the method was immunoSEQ multiplex PCR. The data show some 350,000 clones, just over 90% seen once. The sample is drawn from a study of Ad26.COV2.S vaccination and SARS-CoV-2 variants. In germline, CDR1 is LGHNA, CDR2 YSLEER. This CDR3 spans 16 amino acids. V lost 0 bases, J lost 4 bases, and 7 bases stayed unmatched. Material: peripheral blood, obtained after recovery from COVID-19. The clonotype was recovered from a human donor who had recovered from COVID-19. The chain links TRBV4-3 to TRBJ2-3; 7 bases match TRBD2. CDR3 sequence reads: CASSQDSRTRADTQYF. CDR3 DNA sequence: TGCGCCAGCAGCCAAGATTCTCGGACTAGGGCAGATACGCAGTATTTT.